This TCR beta chain was captured in a study of shared clonotypes between healthy human individuals. Broader study findings: It was observed that approximately 5% of naive CD4 clonotypes were shared across several donors.

This CDR3 contains 13 residues. Germline V gives CDR1 SGHAT, CDR2 FQNNGV. V gave up 3 bases and J gave up 8 bases, with 11 bases separating them. The assay ran at deep level. For sorted subsets, about 200 ng DNA per replicate equaled around 30,000 T cell genomes. Data came from immunoSEQ multiplex PCR; TCRdb stores just in-frame clones and leaves some out. The repertoire consists of about 1 million clones, with around four fifths occurring once and the leading ten covering about 1.5%. For this clone: What it recognizes is unknown.

What was sequenced was memory CD4+ T cells sorted from blood. Subset in this sample: CD45RA-negative fraction. This clonotype was sampled from a man younger than 35 in good health. This sequence joins TRBV11-2 and TRBJ2-1, with D perhaps TRBD1 (6 bases). CDR3 sequence reads: CASSFRDNYEQFF. CDR3 sequence (DNA): TGTGCCAGCAGCTTCCGGGACAATTATGAGCAGTTCTTC.